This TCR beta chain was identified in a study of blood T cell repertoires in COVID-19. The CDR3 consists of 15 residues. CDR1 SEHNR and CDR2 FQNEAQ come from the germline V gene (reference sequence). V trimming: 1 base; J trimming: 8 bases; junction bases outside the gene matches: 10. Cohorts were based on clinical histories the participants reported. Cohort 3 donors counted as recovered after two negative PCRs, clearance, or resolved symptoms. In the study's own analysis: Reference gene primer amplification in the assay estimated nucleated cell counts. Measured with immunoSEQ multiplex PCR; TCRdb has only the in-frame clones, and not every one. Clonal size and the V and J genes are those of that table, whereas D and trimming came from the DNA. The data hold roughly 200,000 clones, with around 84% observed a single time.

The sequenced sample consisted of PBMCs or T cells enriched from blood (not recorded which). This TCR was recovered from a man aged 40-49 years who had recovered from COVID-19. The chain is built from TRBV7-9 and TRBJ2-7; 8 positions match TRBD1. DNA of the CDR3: TGTGCCAGCAGCTTAGATGGGACAGGTCCGAACCAGCAGTACTTC. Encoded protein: CASSLDGTGPNQQYF. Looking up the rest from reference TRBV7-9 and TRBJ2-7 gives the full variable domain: DTGVSQNPRHKITKRGQNVTFRCDPISEHNRLYWYRQTLGQGPEFLTYFQNEAQLEKSRLLSDRFSAERPKGSFSTLEIQRTEQGDSAMYLCASSLDGTGPNQQYFGPGTRLTVT.